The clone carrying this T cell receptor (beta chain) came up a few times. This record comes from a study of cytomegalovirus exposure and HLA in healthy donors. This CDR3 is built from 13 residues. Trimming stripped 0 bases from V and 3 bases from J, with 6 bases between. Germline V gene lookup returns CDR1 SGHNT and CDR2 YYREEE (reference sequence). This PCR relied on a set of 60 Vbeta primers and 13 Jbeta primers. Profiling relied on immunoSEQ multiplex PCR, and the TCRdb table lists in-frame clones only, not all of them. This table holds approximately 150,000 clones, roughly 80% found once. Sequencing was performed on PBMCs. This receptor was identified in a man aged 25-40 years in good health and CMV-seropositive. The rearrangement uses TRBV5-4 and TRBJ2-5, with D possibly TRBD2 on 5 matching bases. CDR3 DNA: TGTGCCAGCAGCTTGGGGGGAGAAGAGACCCAGTACTTC. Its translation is CASSLGGEETQYF. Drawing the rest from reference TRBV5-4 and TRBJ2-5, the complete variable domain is ETGVTQSPTHLIKTRGQQVTLRCSSQSGHNTVSWYQQALGQGPQFIFQYYREEENGRGNFPPRFSGLQFPNYSSELNVNALELDDSALYLCASSLGGEETQYFGPGTRLLVL.